The 11 T cell receptor beta chains below all came from one sample that was sequenced in a study of cytomegalovirus exposure and HLA in healthy donors. The PCR employed 60 Vbeta primers together with 13 Jbeta primers. TCRdb's copy holds only in-frame clones and misses some; the assay was immunoSEQ multiplex PCR. The sample has 100,000 to 150,000 clones, roughly 15% seen once; the top ten hold less than 3.5%. The specimen sequenced was PBMCs. These receptors all stem from a female donor in good health and CMV-seropositive.

This clone was picked up a small number of times. The chain joins TRBV2 to TRBJ1-5; weak D call: TRBD1 (6 bases). The CDR3 is made up of 14 amino acids. V shed 4 bases and J shed 4 bases, with 11 bases lying between them. From germline, CDR1 is SNHLY and CDR2 FYNNEI. CDR3 coding DNA: TGTGCCAGCAGTGTTAAGGGGGGGAATCAGCCCCAGCATTTT. It is translated as CASSVKGGNQPQHF.

This clone was counted a few times. The chain carries TRBV7-2 and TRBJ1-5; D remains ambiguous. V was shortened by 4 bases and J by 6 bases, with 10 bases between the two germline ends. The length of the CDR3 is 13 residues. In germline, CDR1 is SGHTA, CDR2 FQGNSA. The CDR3, as DNA: TGTGCCAGCAGCTGGGCGGCGGGTCAGCCCCAGCATTTT. It yields the protein CASSWAAGQPQHF.

In this sample, this clone turned up a few times. The rearrangement uses TRBV4-2 and TRBJ2-2; D is unclear. V was clipped by 1 base and J by 3 bases, with 18 bases between them. Looked up from germline, CDR1 is LGHNA and CDR2 is YNFKEQ. The CDR3 spans 18 residues. The DNA for the CDR3 is TGTGCCAGCAGCCAAGGCGGATTTGTCAGAACGGACACCGGGGAGCTGTTTTTT. This codes for CASSQGGFVRTDTGELFF.

This clone was counted only a few times. This chain connects TRBV6-5 to TRBJ1-1; no clear D gene. Germline CDR1 reads MNHEY; CDR2 reads SVGAGI. The length of the CDR3 is 14 residues. The V gene lost 4 bases and the J gene lost 0 bases, with 9 bases spanning the gap. CDR3 amino acids: CASSFSFLNTEAFF. CDR3 coding DNA: TGTGCCAGCAGTTTTTCGTTTTTGAACACTGAAGCTTTCTTT.

This clone was found a few times. This chain uses TRBV5-6 with TRBJ2-5; TRBD1 matches 7 bases. Germline values: CDR1 SGHDT, CDR2 YYEEEE. The trim removed 1 base at V and 5 bases at J, leaving 2 bases unmatched. The CDR3 has 13 amino acids. The CDR3 spells CASSLLTGETQYF. The CDR3 bases are TGTGCCAGCAGCTTGTTGACAGGGGAGACCCAGTACTTC.

This chain connects TRBV13 to TRBJ2-7; perhaps TRBD2 as D (6 bases). The germline V and J ends were trimmed by 5 bases and 3 bases, with 11 bases remaining between them. The germline gives CDR1 PRHDT, CDR2 FYEKMQ (reference sequence). The CDR3 extends over 13 amino acids. The CDR3 DNA reads as TGTGCCAGCAGCGCGGGACTTCACTACGAGCAGTACTTC. Protein product: CASSAGLHYEQYF.

The chain combines TRBV7-9 with TRBJ1-2, with D perhaps matching TRBD1 (6 bases). The V end was cut by 2 bases, the J end by 4 bases, with 17 bases between. The CDR3 length is 16 residues. In germline, CDR1 is SEHNR, CDR2 FQNEAQ (reference sequence). The CDR3 reads CASSLTFTTGTYGYTF. Written as DNA, the CDR3 is TGTGCCAGCAGCTTAACCTTCACGACAGGAACCTATGGCTACACCTTC. Full variable domain (missing parts from reference TRBV7-9 and TRBJ1-2): DTGVSQNPRHKITKRGQNVTFRCDPISEHNRLYWYRQTLGQGPEFLTYFQNEAQLEKSRLLSDRFSAERPKGSFSTLEIQRTEQGDSAMYLCASSLTFTTGTYGYTFGSGTRLTVV.

The chain recombines TRBV5-5 with TRBJ1-1; no clear D gene. Germline CDR1 and CDR2: SGHKS and YYEKEE (reference sequence). This CDR3 contains 13 residues. V lost 2 bases and J lost 5, with 10 bases in between. CDR3 in amino acids: CASSFSPDTEAFF. In DNA, the CDR3 is TGTGCCAGCAGCTTTTCCCCAGATACTGAAGCTTTCTTT.

This clone was detected a few times. This rearrangement joins TRBV6-1 to TRBJ1-6; 8 bases match TRBD1. With 11 bases clipped from V and 3 bases from J, the junction kept 6 bases outside the gene matches. Germline assignment: CDR1 MNHNS and CDR2 SASEGT. The CDR3 has 14 amino acids. The CDR3 bases are TGTGCCGGCTCGGACAGGGACTATAATTCACCCCTCCACTTT. Translating it yields CAGSDRDYNSPLHF.

This clone was seen a handful of times. The genes are TRBV6-5 and TRBJ2-5, with D unclear. CDR3 length: 12 residues. CDR1 and CDR2 from the germline V gene are MNHEY and SVGAGI. V lost 6 bases and J lost 5, with 10 bases in between. The chain's CDR3 is CASRPDAETQYF. The CDR3 bases are TGTGCCAGCAGGCCCGATGCGGAGACCCAGTACTTC.

The V gene is TRBV5-5, the J gene TRBJ2-1, with D tentatively TRBD2 (5 bases). The CDR3 has 15 residues. The germline V gene has CDR1 SGHKS and CDR2 YYEKEE (reference sequence). V was shortened by 2 bases and J by 3 bases, with 12 bases between the two germline ends. The CDR3 here is CASSFRLADYNEQFF. CDR3 DNA sequence: TGTGCCAGCAGCTTCAGGCTAGCAGACTACAATGAGCAGTTCTTC.